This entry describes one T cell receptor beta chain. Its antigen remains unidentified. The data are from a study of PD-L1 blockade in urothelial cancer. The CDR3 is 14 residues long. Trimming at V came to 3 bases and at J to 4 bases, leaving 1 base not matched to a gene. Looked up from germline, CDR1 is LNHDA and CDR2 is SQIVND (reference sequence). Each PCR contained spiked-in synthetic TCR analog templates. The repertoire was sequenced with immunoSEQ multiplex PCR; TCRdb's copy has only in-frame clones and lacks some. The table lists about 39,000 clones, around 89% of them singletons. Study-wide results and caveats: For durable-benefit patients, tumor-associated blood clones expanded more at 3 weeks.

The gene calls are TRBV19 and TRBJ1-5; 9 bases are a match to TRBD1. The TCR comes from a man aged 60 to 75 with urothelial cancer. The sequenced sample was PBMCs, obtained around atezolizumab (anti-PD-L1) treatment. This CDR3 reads CASSMTGGNQPQHF. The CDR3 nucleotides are TGTGCCAGTAGTATGACAGGGGGGAATCAGCCCCAGCATTTT.